This entry concerns a single TCR beta chain. The sample originates from a study of blood T cell repertoires in COVID-19. The wider study: The study drew acute and convalescent COVID-19 samples from the United States, Italy and Spain. T cells, B-cell-depleted T cells, or PBMCs provided the cDNA or gDNA that served as material.

Measured with immunoSEQ multiplex PCR; TCRdb has only the in-frame clones, and not every one. The sample has around 97,000 clones, over 85% seen once; the top ten hold roughly 15%. This CDR3 region has 13 residues. Trimming removed 3 bases at V and 2 bases at J, with 8 bases between. Germline assignment: CDR1 LNHDA and CDR2 SQIVND (reference sequence). The rearrangement uses TRBV19 and TRBJ2-7; D ambiguous. The sequenced sample was peripheral blood. The sequence derives from a woman of 80 years or more in a cohort sampled during active COVID-19. Written as DNA, the CDR3 is TGTGCCAGTAGTATTGCACGGGCCTACGAGCAGTACTTC. It encodes CASSIARAYEQYF.